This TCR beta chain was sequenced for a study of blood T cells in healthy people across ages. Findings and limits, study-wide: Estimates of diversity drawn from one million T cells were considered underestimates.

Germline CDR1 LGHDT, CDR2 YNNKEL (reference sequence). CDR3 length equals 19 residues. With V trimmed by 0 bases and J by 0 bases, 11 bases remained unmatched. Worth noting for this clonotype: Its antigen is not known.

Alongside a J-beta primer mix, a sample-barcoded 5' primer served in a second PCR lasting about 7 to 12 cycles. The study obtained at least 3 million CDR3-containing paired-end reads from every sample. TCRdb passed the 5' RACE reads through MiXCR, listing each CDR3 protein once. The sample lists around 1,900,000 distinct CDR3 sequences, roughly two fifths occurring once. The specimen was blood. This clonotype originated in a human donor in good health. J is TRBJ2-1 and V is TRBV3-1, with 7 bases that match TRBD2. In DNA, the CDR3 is TGTGCCAGCAGCCAAGAGGGCCTAGCGGTACCGAGCTCCTACAATGAGCAGTTCTTC. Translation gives CASSQEGLAVPSSYNEQFF.